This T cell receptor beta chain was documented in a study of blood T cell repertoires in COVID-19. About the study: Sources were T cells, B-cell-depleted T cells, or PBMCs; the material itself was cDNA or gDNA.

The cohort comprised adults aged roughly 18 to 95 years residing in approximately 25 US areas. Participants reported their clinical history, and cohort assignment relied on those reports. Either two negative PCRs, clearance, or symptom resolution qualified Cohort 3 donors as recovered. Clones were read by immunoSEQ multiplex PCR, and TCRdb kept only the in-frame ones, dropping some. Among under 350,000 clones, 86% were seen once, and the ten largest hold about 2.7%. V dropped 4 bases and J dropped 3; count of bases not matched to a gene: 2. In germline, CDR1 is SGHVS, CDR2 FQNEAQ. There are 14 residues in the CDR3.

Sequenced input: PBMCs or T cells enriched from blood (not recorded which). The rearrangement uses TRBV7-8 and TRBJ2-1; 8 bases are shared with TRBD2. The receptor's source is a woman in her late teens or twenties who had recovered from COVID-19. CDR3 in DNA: TGTGCCAGCAGCTCCGGGACTAGCTACAATGAGCAGTTCTTC. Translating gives CASSSGTSYNEQFF.